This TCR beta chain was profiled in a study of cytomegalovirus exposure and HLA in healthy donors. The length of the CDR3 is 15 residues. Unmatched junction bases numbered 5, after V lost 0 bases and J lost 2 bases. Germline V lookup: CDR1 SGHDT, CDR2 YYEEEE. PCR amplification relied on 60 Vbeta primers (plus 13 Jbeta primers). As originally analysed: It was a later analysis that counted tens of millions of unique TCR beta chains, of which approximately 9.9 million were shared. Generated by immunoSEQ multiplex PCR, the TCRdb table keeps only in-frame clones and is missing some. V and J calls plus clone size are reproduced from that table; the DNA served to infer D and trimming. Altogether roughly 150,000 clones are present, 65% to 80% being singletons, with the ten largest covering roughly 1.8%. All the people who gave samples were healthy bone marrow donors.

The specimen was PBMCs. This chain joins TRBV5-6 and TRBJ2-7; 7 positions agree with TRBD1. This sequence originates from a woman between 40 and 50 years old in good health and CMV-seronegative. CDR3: CASSLADRAPYEQYF. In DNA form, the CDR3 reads TGTGCCAGCAGCTTGGCCGACAGGGCTCCCTACGAGCAGTACTTC.